This T cell receptor (beta chain) emerged from a study of OX40 agonist ivuxolimab in advanced cancers. Study details: As their treatment, patients were administered ivuxolimab, an agonistic anti-OX40 (CD134) antibody. Of mixed ages from roughly 23 to 85 and averaging 60 years, the group was 65% to 85% male.

Method: immunoSEQ multiplex PCR; TCRdb's copy keeps in-frame clones and lacks some. The sample holds around 83,000 clones, less than 95% seen once. The CDR3 is 16 amino acids. The trim removed 7 bases at V and 14 bases at J, leaving 17 bases unmatched. Germline values: CDR1 MDHEN, CDR2 SYDVKM. This clonotype originated in an adult with an advanced solid tumor such as melanoma, head and neck, liver or kidney cancer. This material consisted of CD4+ or CD8+ T cells sorted from blood, taken in a trial of the OX40 agonist ivuxolimab. This chain uses TRBV28 with TRBJ2-6; 10 bases agree with TRBD1. CDR3 bases: TGTGCCAGCACTCGAGCTCCGGGACAGGGGAGTGTAATCCTGACTTTC. This translates into CASTRAPGQGSVILTF.